This T cell receptor beta chain was recorded in a study of T cells in tumors after PD-1 blockade. Study-level information: During anti-PD-1 treatment, some patients continued daily vismodegib 150 mg.

The table came from immunoSEQ multiplex PCR; TCRdb's copy has only in-frame clones and leaves some out. Of tens of thousands of clones listed, about 84% are singletons. Template: tumor biopsy or peripheral blood genomic DNA, roughly 550-6,500 ng per sample. Trimming removed 8 bases at V and 7 bases at J, with 18 bases between. Germline CDR1 and CDR2: MGHDK and SYGVNS. This CDR3 spans 14 amino acids. The genes are TRBV25-1 and TRBJ1-3, with D possibly TRBD1 on 6 matching bases. Sample: PBMCs, taken before anti-PD-1 treatment. The origin of this receptor is a human donor with basal cell carcinoma. The CDR3 reads CASQGSLGKNTIYF. CDR3 nucleotides: TGTGCCAGCCAGGGGTCTTTAGGGAAGAACACCATATATTTT.